This is a list of T cell receptor beta chains from one sample in a study of T cell changes during pregnancy in multiple sclerosis. Here immunoSEQ multiplex PCR was the method, and the copy in TCRdb shows in-frame clones only, minus some. The sample consists of about 40,000 clones, 94% of them appearing once. The specimen was peripheral blood, collected in the third trimester of pregnancy. Receptors originate from a female donor with multiple sclerosis, enrolled in a pregnancy study. The CDR3 runs from the conserved cysteine through the conserved F or W. The order of the fields is CDR3 protein, V gene, J gene.

CDR3aa: CASSLPSGATYGYTF; v_gene: TRBV7-9; j_gene: TRBJ1-2
CDR3aa: CASSLKVNVGPGTDTQYF; v_gene: TRBV7-3; j_gene: TRBJ2-3
CDR3aa: CASSQPGTLRYEQYF; v_gene: TRBV14; j_gene: TRBJ2-7
CDR3aa: CASSPGTGGLEQYF; v_gene: TRBV9; j_gene: TRBJ2-7
CDR3aa: CASSLGLLDSPLHF; v_gene: TRBV11-3; j_gene: TRBJ1-6
CDR3aa: CASRAGTGTYNEQFF; v_gene: TRBV2; j_gene: TRBJ2-1
CDR3aa: CAWKYGRASYNEQFF; v_gene: TRBV30; j_gene: TRBJ2-1
CDR3aa: CASSWPTTSGTGGETQYF; v_gene: TRBV28; j_gene: TRBJ2-5
CDR3aa: CASSSGSYGYTF; v_gene: TRBV5-6; j_gene: TRBJ1-2
CDR3aa: CASSDRLNEKLFF; v_gene: TRBV6-1; j_gene: TRBJ1-4